These 7 T cell receptor beta chains were all obtained from the same sample, sequenced in a study of T-cell memory formation after mild COVID-19 (dated by TCRdb to the early 2020s). Library creation used 5' RACE. Sequencing relied on an Illumina NovaSeq 6000. Starting from the raw public reads, TCRdb applied fastp trimming at Q25, assembled clones with MiXCR and retained in-frame beta chains. Rows matching on CDR3 protein sequence are summarized as one entry with the most common DNA and genes. This sample is represented by 120,000 to 150,000 distinct CDR3 sequences; around 14% of them were singletons. About 27% of the sample lies in the top ten. Material: PBMCs or a T cell subset sorted from them (not recorded which). These receptors came from an adult woman who had mild COVID-19 (a few samples of this study predate the infection). The sample titles of this study are shuffled in the database, so cell type and time point are left out; the donor was told from shared clones.

The sample holds many counts of this clonotype. The V and J genes are TRBV7-3 and TRBJ2-7; TRBD2 matches 12 bases. Germline V CDR1 and CDR2: SGHTA, FQGTGA. The CDR3 covers 14 residues. V gave up 5 bases and J gave up 4 bases; unmatched junction bases: 3. The CDR3 sequence: CASSLAGGTYEQYF. The CDR3 region has the DNA TGTGCCAGCAGCCTAGCGGGAGGGACATACGAGCAGTACTTC.

The table lists this clonotype with a few counts. The CDR3 region is CASSYSKLAGVWYEQYF. The CDR3 bases are TGTGCCAGCAGTTACTCGAAGCTAGCGGGAGTTTGGTACGAGCAGTACTTC. The rearrangement joins TRBV6-2 or TRBV6-3 to TRBJ2-7, with TRBD2 identical over 10 bases. Germline V gene sequence: CDR1 MNHEY, CDR2 SVGEGT. V shed 0 bases and J 4 bases; nucleotides not matched to a gene: 9. CDR3 size: 17 residues.

This clonotype appeared a few times. This chain links TRBV6-6 with TRBJ2-7; 8 nucleotides match TRBD2. Per germline, CDR1 MNHNY and CDR2 SVGAGI (reference sequence). The CDR3 extends over 18 amino acids. After removal of 2 bases from V and 2 bases from J, the junction contained 14 bases not matched to a gene. CDR3 protein: CASSYNPVAGKPAYEQYF. CDR3 bases: TGTGCCAGCAGTTACAATCCTGTAGCGGGGAAGCCAGCCTACGAGCAGTACTTC.

This sequence joins TRBV5-1 and TRBJ1-3, with D hard to call. This CDR3 comprises 16 residues. V lost 4 bases and J 1 base, leaving 15 bases between the germline ends. Germline V lookup: CDR1 SGHRS, CDR2 YFSETQ. The CDR3 loop is CASSPTGVVSGNTIYF. The CDR3, as DNA: TGCGCCAGCAGCCCGACCGGGGTCGTATCTGGAAACACCATATATTTT.

This clonotype has more than one count but fewer than ten. The V call is TRBV27, the J call TRBJ2-1, with a tentative D call TRBD2 (6 bases). The V end lost 5 bases, the J end lost 8 bases, and 16 bases lay between the germline ends. Germline assignment: CDR1 MNHEY and CDR2 SMNVEV (reference sequence). The CDR3 length is 14 residues. The DNA for the CDR3 is TGTGCCAGCAGTAACTCATATAGCGGAGATGAGCAGTTCTTC. Its translation is CASSNSYSGDEQFF.

This sequence joins TRBV18 and TRBJ1-2; TRBD1 matches at 11 bases. This CDR3 is built from 14 residues. With V trimmed by 3 bases and J by 6 bases, 3 bases remained unmatched. In germline, CDR1 is KGHSH, CDR2 LQKENI. The CDR3 loop is CASSPGQGANGYTF. The CDR3 nucleotides are TGTGCCAGCTCACCCGGACAGGGGGCGAATGGCTACACCTTC.

In its sample, this clonotype was seen a few times. This sequence joins TRBV19 and TRBJ2-1; 11 bases align to TRBD2. Germline-derived CDR1 and CDR2 are LNHDA and SQIVND (reference sequence). This CDR3 spans 14 amino acids. The V and J ends lost 5 bases and 7 bases, in that order; junction bases with no gene match: 4. CDR3 residues: CASSYTSGSNEQFF. In DNA form, the CDR3 reads TGTGCCAGTAGTTACACTAGCGGGAGTAATGAGCAGTTCTTC.